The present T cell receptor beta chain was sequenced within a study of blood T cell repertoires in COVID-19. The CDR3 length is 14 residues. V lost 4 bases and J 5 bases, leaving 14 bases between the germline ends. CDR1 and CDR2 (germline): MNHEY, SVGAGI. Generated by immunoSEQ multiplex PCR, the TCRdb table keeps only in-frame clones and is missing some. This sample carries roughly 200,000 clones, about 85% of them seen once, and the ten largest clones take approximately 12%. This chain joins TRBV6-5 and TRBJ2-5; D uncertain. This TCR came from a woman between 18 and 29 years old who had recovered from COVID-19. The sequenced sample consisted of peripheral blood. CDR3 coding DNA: TGTGCCAGCAGTTCAGGCTTGGCCGATGAGACCCAGTACTTC. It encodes CASSSGLADETQYF.